This is a list of T cell receptor beta chains from one sample in a study of cytomegalovirus exposure and HLA in healthy donors. Measured with immunoSEQ multiplex PCR; TCRdb has only the in-frame clones, and not every one. The table shows some 130,000 clones, with about two thirds occurring only once. The sequencing sample was made of PBMCs. The receptors come from a middle-aged woman in good health and CMV-seronegative. CDR3s include the opening cysteine and the closing phenylalanine or tryptophan. D genes are given only for firm matches. The listing skips clone size in some rows; elsewhere it reads once, few, many or a size class.

>-|-|TRBJ1-6|TRBV4-1
TGCGCCAGCAGCTTCACTACCACAAGAATGACAGGAGCTTATTCACCCCTCCACTTT
CASSFTTTRMTGAYSPLHF
>-|-|TRBJ1-6|TRBV19
TGTGCCAGTAGTCCCCAGGGGTGGGGTTCACCCCTCCACTTT
CASSPQGWGSPLHF
>-|-|TRBJ1-1|TRBV5-5
TGTGCCAGCAGCTCTCGAGGGCCCGAAGCTTTCTTT
CASSSRGPEAFF
>few|-|TRBJ1-5|TRBV6-1
TGTGCCAGTTCCGTAGGGAGGGATAGGGAGCCCCAGCATTTT
CASSVGRDREPQHF
>-|TRBD1|TRBJ1-6|TRBV5-6
TGTGCCAGCAGCTTGCAGGGGGCGGGCTCCTATAATTCACCCCTCCACTTT
CASSLQGAGSYNSPLHF
>few|TRBD2|TRBJ2-3|TRBV5-4
TGTGCCAGCAGCTCGATGACTAGCGGGGGGGGAGATACGCAGTATTTT
CASSSMTSGGGDTQYF
>-|TRBD1|TRBJ1-2|TRBV14
TGTGCCAGCAGCCCCGACAGGGTAAAGAGCTACACCTTC
CASSPDRVKSYTF
>-|-|TRBJ2-3|TRBV9
TGTGCCAGCAGCGTAGAAACCGGAGCAGATACGCAGTATTTT
CASSVETGADTQYF
>-|-|TRBJ2-6|TRBV29-1
TGCAGCGTTGCCCGGGACACCAGCTCTGGGGCCGACGTCCTGACTTTC
CSVARDTSSGADVLTF
>-|TRBD1|TRBJ1-6|TRBV4-3
TGCGCCAGCAGCCAGACGATATCAGGGGGCGGGGGCATTTTCCCCCTCCACTTT
CASSQTISGGGGIFPLHF
>-|-|TRBJ1-5|TRBV4-1
TGCGCCAGCAGCCCAGTAAGGGGGAAAAGTAAGCCCCAGCATTTT
CASSPVRGKSKPQHF
>-|-|TRBJ2-7|TRBV9
TGTGCCAGCAGCGTATTAAGGGAAAGGGGCGAGCAGTACTTC
CASSVLRERGEQYF
>few|TRBD1|TRBJ1-4|TRBV2
TGTGCCAGCAGGACCGGGACAGGGGATGAAAAACTGTTTTTT
CASRTGTGDEKLFF
>few|-|TRBJ2-2|TRBV4-3
TGCGCCAGCAGCCAAGTGCAGGGATGGGACACCGGGGAGCTGTTTTTT
CASSQVQGWDTGELFF
>once|-|TRBJ1-2|TRBV7-9
TGTGCCAGCAGCTTAGACGGAGGCAACTATGGCTACACCTTC
CASSLDGGNYGYTF
>-|-|TRBJ1-1|TRBV19
TGTGCCAGTAGGAGGGCAGCCACCTCGAACACTGAAGCTTTCTTT
CASRRAATSNTEAFF
>-|-|TRBJ2-3|TRBV7-8
TGTGCCAGCAGCTTACCTCGGGGGAACACAGATACGCAGTATTTT
CASSLPRGNTDTQYF
>-|TRBD1|TRBJ1-2|TRBV5-4
TGTGCCAGCAGCCCTGCGGGACAGGCTTATAATGGCTACACCTTC
CASSPAGQAYNGYTF
>once|-|TRBJ1-1|TRBV7-9
TGTGCCAGCAGCGGAGCGGGTGGCACTGAAGCTTTCTTT
CASSGAGGTEAFF
>-|TRBD2|TRBJ2-3|TRBV13
TGTGCCAGCAGCATACGAGCGGGGGGGGACACAGATACGCAGTATTTT
CASSIRAGGDTDTQYF
>-|TRBD1|TRBJ2-7|TRBV11-2
TGTGCCAGCAGCGTACTCAACCGGGACAGGGGACAGGAGTACGAGCAGTACTTC
CASSVLNRDRGQEYEQYF
>-|TRBD1|TRBJ1-4|TRBV6-1
TGTGCCAGCAGTTCCGGGACAGTTAATGAAAAACTGTTTTTT
CASSSGTVNEKLFF
>-|-|TRBJ1-4|TRBV19
TGTGCCAGTCGCGACGGATCCGCGGGTGAAAAACTGTTTTTT
CASRDGSAGEKLFF
>-|-|TRBJ1-3|TRBV5-1
TGCGCCAGCAGCCTTCTGGCAGGGGGAAACACCATATATTTT
CASSLLAGGNTIYF
>-|-|TRBJ1-1|TRBV19
TGTGCCAGTAGTATCAGGGCAGAAGTTAACACTGAAGCTTTCTTT
CASSIRAEVNTEAFF
>-|TRBD1|TRBJ1-1|TRBV7-8
TGTGCCAGCAGCTTAGGGGTGACAGGGGGGGACACTGAAGCTTTCTTT
CASSLGVTGGDTEAFF
>-|-|TRBJ1-6|TRBV6-1
TGTGCCAGCAGTGTCGGAGGGCCACATAATTCACCCCTCCACTTT
CASSVGGPHNSPLHF
>few|-|TRBJ1-3|TRBV6-1
TGTGCCAGCAGGCGGGCCGACTCTGGAAACACCATATATTTT
CASRRADSGNTIYF
>-|TRBD1|TRBJ1-4|TRBV19
TGTGCCAGTAGTATCAACAGGGGTAAAGAAAAACTGTTTTTT
CASSINRGKEKLFF
>-|TRBD1|TRBJ2-1|TRBV18
TGTGCCAGCGTAGCCAGCCGGGACAGGTTTAATGAGCAGTTCTTC
CASVASRDRFNEQFF
>-|-|TRBJ2-7|TRBV4-3
TGCGCCAGCAGCCCGATTGGCACAAGCTACGAGCAGTACTTC
CASSPIGTSYEQYF
>-|TRBD1|TRBJ1-1|TRBV6-4
TGTGACGACAGGGGAAGCACTGAAGCTTTCTTT
CDDRGSTEAFF
>-|TRBD2|TRBJ2-1|TRBV5-4
TGTGCCAGCAGCTTGGGTAGCGGGGGCAATGAGCAGTTCTTC
CASSLGSGGNEQFF
>-|-|TRBJ1-1|TRBV30
TGTGCCTGGTCATGGGGGCAGGGAAGGGGGAACACTGAAGCTTTCTTT
CAWSWGQGRGNTEAFF
>-|-|TRBJ1-2|TRBV2
TGTGCCAGCAGCCAGGGCGCGGGGGGCTACACCTTC
CASSQGAGGYTF
>-|-|TRBJ1-4|TRBV7-8
TGTGCCAGCAGCTTAGCCAGGGCAACTAATGAAAAACTGTTTTTT
CASSLARATNEKLFF
>-|-|TRBJ1-3|TRBV29-1
TGCAGCGCTGAAGCCAGGCTGTCTGGAAACACCATATATTTT
CSAEARLSGNTIYF
>-|-|TRBJ1-2|TRBV10-3
TGTGCCATCAGAGCCGCTGACAGAGTTTATGGCTACACCTTC
CAIRAADRVYGYTF
>-|-|TRBJ1-1|TRBV2
TGTGCCAGCAGTGAAACAGGGAGGAACACTGAAGCTTTCTTT
CASSETGRNTEAFF
>few|-|TRBJ2-7|TRBV5-4
TGTGCCAGCAGCTTGTTCCCGGGGGTTGGGGACGAGCAGTACTTC
CASSLFPGVGDEQYF
>few|-|TRBJ1-1|TRBV10-3
TGTGCCATCAGTGAAACGGTGAACACTGAAGCTTTCTTT
CAISETVNTEAFF
>-|-|TRBJ2-5|TRBV6-5
TGTGCCAGCAGTTACTCGCCCCGGGCAGGGCTAGAGACCCAGTACTTC
CASSYSPRAGLETQYF
>-|TRBD1|TRBJ2-7|TRBV5-1
TGCGCCAGCAGGCCTGACAGGGAACCTTCCTACGAGCAGTACTTC
CASRPDREPSYEQYF
>-|-|TRBJ1-4|TRBV19
TGTGCCAGTAGTATGGCAGCAACTAATGAAAAACTGTTTTTT
CASSMAATNEKLFF
>-|TRBD2|TRBJ2-3|TRBV7-8
TGTGCCAGCAGCCCTCCGGCGGGCGGGGGGGCCACAGATACGCAGTATTTT
CASSPPAGGGATDTQYF
>few|TRBD2|TRBJ2-5|TRBV5-1
TGCGCCAGCAGCTTGGCTAGCGGGGGGCAAGAGACCCAGTACTTC
CASSLASGGQETQYF
>-|-|TRBJ2-7|TRBV10-2
TGCGCCAGCAGTGATCGGAGACAGGACCCCTCCTACGAGCAGTACTTC
CASSDRRQDPSYEQYF
>once|-|TRBJ1-5|TRBV19
TGTGCCAGCTCCAGGGATCAGGGCAATCAGCCCCAGCATTTT
CASSRDQGNQPQHF
>-|-|TRBJ2-5|TRBV18
TGTGCCAGCTCACCGACAGTACAAGAGACCCAGTACTTC
CASSPTVQETQYF
>-|-|TRBJ1-1|TRBV30
TGTGCCTGGAGAACCGGACAGAGGAACACTGAAGCTTTCTTT
CAWRTGQRNTEAFF
>-|-|TRBJ1-4|TRBV11-1
TGTGCCAGCAGCTCCGGGATGGAAAATGAAAAACTGTTTTTT
CASSSGMENEKLFF
>few|-|TRBJ1-3|TRBV18
TGTGCCAGCTCACCGGGGGCAGGGAAAGGAAACACCATATATTTT
CASSPGAGKGNTIYF
>few|TRBD2|TRBJ2-1|TRBV6-1
TGTGCCAGCAGTGAGGGACTAGCGGGGGGTAATGAGCAGTTCTTC
CASSEGLAGGNEQFF
>-|-|TRBJ1-5|TRBV6-5
TGTGCCAGCAGCGTGGCCAGGCGTTCCAATCAGCCCCAGCATTTT
CASSVARRSNQPQHF
>-|-|TRBJ2-1|TRBV27
TGTGCCAGCAGTTTCGGAGTCCTGGGTAATGAGCAGTTCTTC
CASSFGVLGNEQFF
>-|-|TRBJ2-1|TRBV27
TGTGCCAGCAGTTTAGTTGGAGCCGGATATGGTAATGAGCAGTTCTTC
CASSLVGAGYGNEQFF
>-|TRBD1|TRBJ1-3|TRBV7-9
TGTGCCAGCACTACAGGGGGAGGTCCTGGAAACACCATATATTTT
CASTTGGGPGNTIYF
>-|TRBD2|TRBJ2-1|TRBV27
TGTGCCAGCACCGGGACTAGCAATTGGGGCTCCTACAATGAGCAGTTCTTC
CASTGTSNWGSYNEQFF